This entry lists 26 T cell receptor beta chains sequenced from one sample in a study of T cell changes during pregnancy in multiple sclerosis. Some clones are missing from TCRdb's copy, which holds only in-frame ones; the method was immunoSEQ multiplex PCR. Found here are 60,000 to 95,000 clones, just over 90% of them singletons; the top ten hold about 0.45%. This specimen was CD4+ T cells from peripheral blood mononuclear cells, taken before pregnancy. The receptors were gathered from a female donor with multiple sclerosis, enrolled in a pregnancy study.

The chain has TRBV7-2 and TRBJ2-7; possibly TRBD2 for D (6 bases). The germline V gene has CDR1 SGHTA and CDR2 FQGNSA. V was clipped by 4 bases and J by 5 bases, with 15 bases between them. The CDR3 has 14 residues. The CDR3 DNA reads TGTGCCAGCAGCTCCCAGGCGGGGCCCCACGAGCAGTACTTC. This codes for CASSSQAGPHEQYF.

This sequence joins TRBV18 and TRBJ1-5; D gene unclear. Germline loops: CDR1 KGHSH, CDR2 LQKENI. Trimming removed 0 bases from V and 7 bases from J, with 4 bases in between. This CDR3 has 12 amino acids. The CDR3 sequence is CASSPPGQPQHF. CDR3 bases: TGTGCCAGCTCACCACCGGGCCAGCCCCAGCATTTT.

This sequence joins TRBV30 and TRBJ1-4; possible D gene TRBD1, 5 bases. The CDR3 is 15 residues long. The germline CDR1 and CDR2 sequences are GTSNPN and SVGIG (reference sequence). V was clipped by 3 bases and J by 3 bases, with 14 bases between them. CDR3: CAWRDYGGANEKLFF. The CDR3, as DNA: TGTGCCTGGAGGGACTACGGGGGGGCTAATGAAAAACTGTTTTTT.

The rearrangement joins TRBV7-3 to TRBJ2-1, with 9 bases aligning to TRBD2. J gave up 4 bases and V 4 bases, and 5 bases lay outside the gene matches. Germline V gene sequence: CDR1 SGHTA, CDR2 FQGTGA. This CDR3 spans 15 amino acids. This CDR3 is CASSSSSGKYNEQFF. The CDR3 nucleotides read TGTGCCAGCAGCTCTTCTAGCGGGAAGTACAATGAGCAGTTCTTC.

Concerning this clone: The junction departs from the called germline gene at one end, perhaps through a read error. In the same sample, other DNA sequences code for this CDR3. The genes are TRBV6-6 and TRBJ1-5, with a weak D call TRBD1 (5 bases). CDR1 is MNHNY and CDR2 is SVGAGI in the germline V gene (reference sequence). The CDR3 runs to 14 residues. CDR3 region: CASSVGGSNQPQHF. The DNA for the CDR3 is TGCGCCAGCAGCGTTGGGGGGAGCAATCAGCCCCAGCATTTT.

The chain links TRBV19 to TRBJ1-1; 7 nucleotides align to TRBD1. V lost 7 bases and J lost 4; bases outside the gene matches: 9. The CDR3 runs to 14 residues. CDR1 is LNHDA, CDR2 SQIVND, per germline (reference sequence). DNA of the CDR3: TGTGCCAGTACAAGGGGGCAAGAGGCCACTGAAGCTTTCTTT. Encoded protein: CASTRGQEATEAFF.

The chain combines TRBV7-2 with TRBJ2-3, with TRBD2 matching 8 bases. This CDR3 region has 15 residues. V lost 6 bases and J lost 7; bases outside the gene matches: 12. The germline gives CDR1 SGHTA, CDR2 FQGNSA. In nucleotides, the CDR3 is TGTGCCAGCAGTCGTACTAGCGGCGGGGGATATACGCAGTATTTT. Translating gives CASSRTSGGGYTQYF. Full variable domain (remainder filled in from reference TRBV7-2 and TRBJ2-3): GAGVSQSPSNKVTEKGKDVELRCDPISGHTALYWYRQSLGQGLEFLIYFQGNSAPDKSGLPSDRFSAERTGGSVSTLTIQRTQQEDSAVYLCASSRTSGGGYTQYFGPGTRLTVL.

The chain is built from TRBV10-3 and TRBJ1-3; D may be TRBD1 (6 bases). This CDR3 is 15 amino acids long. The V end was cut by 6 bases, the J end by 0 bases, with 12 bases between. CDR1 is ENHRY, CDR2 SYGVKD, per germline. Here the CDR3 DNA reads TGTGCCATCAGCGCAGGACAGAACTCTGGAAACACCATATATTTT. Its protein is CAISAGQNSGNTIYF.

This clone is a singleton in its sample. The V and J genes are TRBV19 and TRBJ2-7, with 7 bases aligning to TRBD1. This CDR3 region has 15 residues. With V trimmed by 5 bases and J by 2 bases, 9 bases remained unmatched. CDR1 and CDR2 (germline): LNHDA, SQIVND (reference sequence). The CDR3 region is CASSPPTGKTYEQYF. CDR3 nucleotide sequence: TGTGCCAGTAGTCCCCCGACAGGGAAGACCTACGAGCAGTACTTC.

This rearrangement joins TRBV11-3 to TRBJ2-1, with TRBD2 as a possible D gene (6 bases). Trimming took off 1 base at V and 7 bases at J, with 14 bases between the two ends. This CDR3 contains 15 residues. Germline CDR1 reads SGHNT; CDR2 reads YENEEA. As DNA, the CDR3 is TGTGCCAGCAGCTTAGTGGGGGGAACCCGTAATGAGCAGTTCTTC. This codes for CASSLVGGTRNEQFF.

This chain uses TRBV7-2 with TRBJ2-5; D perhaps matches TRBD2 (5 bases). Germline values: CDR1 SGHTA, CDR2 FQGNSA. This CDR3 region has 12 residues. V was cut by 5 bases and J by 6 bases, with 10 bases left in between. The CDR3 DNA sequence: TGTGCCAGCAGCCACGGGGAAAAGACCCAGTACTTC. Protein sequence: CASSHGEKTQYF. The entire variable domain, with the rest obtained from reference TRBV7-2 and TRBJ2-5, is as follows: GAGVSQSPSNKVTEKGKDVELRCDPISGHTALYWYRQSLGQGLEFLIYFQGNSAPDKSGLPSDRFSAERTGGSVSTLTIQRTQQEDSAVYLCASSHGEKTQYFGPGTRLLVL.

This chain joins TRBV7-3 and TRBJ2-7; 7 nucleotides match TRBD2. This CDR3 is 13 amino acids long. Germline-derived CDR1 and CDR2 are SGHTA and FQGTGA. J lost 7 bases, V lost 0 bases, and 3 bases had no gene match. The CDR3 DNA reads TGTGCCAGCAGCTTAACGCGGGGGAGGGAGCAGTACTTC. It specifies CASSLTRGREQYF.

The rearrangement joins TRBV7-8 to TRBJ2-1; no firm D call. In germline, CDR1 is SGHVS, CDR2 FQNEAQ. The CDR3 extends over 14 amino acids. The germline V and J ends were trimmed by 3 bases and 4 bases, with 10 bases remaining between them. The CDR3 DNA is TGTGCCAGCAGCTTTGGTACAGATTACAATGAGCAGTTCTTC. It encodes CASSFGTDYNEQFF.

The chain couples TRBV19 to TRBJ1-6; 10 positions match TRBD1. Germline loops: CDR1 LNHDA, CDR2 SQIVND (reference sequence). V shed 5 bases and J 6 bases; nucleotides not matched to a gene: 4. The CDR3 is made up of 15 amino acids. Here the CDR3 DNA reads TGTGCCAGTAGTTGGGACAGGGGCGTTAATTCACCCCTCCACTTT. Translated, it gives CASSWDRGVNSPLHF.

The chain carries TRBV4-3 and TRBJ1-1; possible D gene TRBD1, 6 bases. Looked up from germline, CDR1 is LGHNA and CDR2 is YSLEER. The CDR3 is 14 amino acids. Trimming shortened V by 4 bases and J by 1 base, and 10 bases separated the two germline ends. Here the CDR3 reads CASSPGAGNTEAFF. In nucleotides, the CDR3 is TGCGCCAGCAGCCCAGGGGCGGGGAACACTGAAGCTTTCTTT.

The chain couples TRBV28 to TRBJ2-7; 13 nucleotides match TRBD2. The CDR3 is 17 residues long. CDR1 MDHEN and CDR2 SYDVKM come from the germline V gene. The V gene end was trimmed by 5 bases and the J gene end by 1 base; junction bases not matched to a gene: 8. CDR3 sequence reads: CASSLTSGRFLSYEQYF. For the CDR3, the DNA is TGTGCCAGCAGTCTGACTAGCGGGAGGTTTCTATCCTACGAGCAGTACTTC.

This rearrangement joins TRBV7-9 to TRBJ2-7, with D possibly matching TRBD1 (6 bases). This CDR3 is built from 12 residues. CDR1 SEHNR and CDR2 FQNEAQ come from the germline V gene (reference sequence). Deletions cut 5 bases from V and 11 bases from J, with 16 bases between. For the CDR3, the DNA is TGTGCCAGCAGCATCGGACAGAAGAATGAGTACTTC. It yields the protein CASSIGQKNEYF.

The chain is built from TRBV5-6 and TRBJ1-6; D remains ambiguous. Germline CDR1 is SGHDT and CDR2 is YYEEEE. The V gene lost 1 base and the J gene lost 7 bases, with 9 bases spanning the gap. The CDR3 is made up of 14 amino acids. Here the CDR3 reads CASSLYPGNSPLHF. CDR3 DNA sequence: TGTGCCAGCAGCTTGTATCCGGGAAATTCACCCCTCCACTTT.

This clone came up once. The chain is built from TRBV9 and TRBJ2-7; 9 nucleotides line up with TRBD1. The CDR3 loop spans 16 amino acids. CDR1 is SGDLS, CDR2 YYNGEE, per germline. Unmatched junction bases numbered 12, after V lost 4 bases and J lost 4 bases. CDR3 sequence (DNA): TGTGCCAGCAGCCAAGGTTTTGGACAGGGGCTTTACGAGCAGTACTTC. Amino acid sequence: CASSQGFGQGLYEQYF.

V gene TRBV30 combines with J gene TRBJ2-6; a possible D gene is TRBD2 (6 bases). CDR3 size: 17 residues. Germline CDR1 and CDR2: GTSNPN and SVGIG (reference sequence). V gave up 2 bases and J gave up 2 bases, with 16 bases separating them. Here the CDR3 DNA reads TGTGCCTGGAGTCCTCGGAGGGGTCGACCTGGGGCCAACGTCCTGACTTTC. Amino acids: CAWSPRRGRPGANVLTF.

The CDR3 DNA reads TGTGCCAGCTCACCGGGACAGGGCTCGTCGGGCACTGAAGCTTTCTTT. Translated, it gives CASSPGQGSSGTEAFF. The chain carries TRBV18 and TRBJ1-1; 9 nucleotides agree with TRBD1. CDR1 and CDR2 from the germline V gene are KGHSH and LQKENI. V was clipped by 3 bases and J by 4 bases; unmatched bases: 9. This CDR3 is 16 amino acids long.

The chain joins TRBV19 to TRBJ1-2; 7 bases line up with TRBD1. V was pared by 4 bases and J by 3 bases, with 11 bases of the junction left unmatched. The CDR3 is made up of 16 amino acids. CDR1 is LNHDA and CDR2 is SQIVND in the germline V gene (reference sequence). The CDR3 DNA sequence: TGTGCCAGTAGTACCTACAGGGGAAAAGTACACTATGGCTACACCTTC. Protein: CASSTYRGKVHYGYTF.

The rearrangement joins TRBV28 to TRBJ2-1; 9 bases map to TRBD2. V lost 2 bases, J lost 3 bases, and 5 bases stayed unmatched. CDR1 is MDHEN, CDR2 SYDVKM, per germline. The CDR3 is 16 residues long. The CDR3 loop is CASSLEREVYYNEQFF. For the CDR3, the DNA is TGTGCCAGCAGTTTAGAGCGGGAGGTCTACTACAATGAGCAGTTCTTC.

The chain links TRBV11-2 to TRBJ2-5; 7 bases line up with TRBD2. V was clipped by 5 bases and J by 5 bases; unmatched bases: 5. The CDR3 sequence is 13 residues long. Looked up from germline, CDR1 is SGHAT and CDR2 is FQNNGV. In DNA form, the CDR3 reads TGTGCCAGCAGCACGGGACTACGTGAGACCCAGTACTTC. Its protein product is CASSTGLRETQYF.

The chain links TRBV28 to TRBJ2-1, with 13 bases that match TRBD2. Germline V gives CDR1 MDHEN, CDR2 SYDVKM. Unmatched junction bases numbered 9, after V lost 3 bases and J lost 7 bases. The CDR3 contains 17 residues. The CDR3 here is CASSLTSGRLMENEQFF. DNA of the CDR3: TGTGCCAGCAGTTTGACTAGCGGGAGGTTAATGGAGAATGAGCAGTTCTTC.

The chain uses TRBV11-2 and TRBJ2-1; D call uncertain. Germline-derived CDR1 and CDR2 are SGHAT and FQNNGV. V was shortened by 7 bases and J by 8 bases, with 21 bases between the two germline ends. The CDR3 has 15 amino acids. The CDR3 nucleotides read TGTGCCAGCACCCAATTTACTGCAGGTTTGGATGAGCAGTTCTTC. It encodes CASTQFTAGLDEQFF.